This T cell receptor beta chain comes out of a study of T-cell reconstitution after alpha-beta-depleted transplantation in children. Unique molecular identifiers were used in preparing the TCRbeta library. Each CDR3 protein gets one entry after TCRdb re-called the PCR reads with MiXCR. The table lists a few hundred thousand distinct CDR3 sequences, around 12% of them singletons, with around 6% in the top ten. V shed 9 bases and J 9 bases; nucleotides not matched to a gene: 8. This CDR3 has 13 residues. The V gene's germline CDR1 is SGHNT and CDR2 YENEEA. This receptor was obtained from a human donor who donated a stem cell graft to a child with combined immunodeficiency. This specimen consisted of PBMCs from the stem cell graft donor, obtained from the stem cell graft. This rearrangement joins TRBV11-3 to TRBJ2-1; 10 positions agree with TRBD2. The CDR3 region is CASQREGLIEQFF. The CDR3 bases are TGTGCCAGTCAGCGGGAGGGCCTCATTGAGCAGTTCTTC. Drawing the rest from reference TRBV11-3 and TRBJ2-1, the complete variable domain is EAGVVQSPRYKIIEKKQPVAFWCNPISGHNTLYWYLQNLGQGPELLIRYENEEAVDDSQLPKDRFSAERLKGVDSTLKIQPAELGDSAVYLCASQREGLIEQFFGPGTRLTVL.